This TCR beta chain was sequenced in a study of blood T cell repertoires in COVID-19. As for the study in general: Samples representing acute and convalescent COVID-19 were sourced from the United States, Italy and Spain.

Living in about 25 US areas, the participants were between roughly 18 and 89 years of age. All exposed participants met a person with COVID-19 within 2 weeks before entering the study. Authors' processing steps: Using reference gene primer amplification, nucleated cell counts were estimated. Assay used: immunoSEQ multiplex PCR; TCRdb lists only in-frame clones, some missing. D and trimming were read from the DNA, whereas the V and J calls and clone size are those reported in that table. The table lists some 180,000 clones, approximately 80% of them singletons. CDR3 length equals 14 residues. Germline V gene sequence: CDR1 PRHDT, CDR2 FYEKMQ (reference sequence). The trim removed 5 bases at V and 3 bases at J, leaving 5 bases unmatched.

Sequencing was done on a sample of PBMCs or T cells enriched from blood (not recorded which). The source of this sequence is a man aged 55 to 69 who had been exposed to COVID-19. The chain recombines TRBV13 with TRBJ2-3; the match to TRBD1 covers 7 bases. The CDR3 DNA follows: TGTGCCAGCAGCGTTACGGGACAGACAGATACGCAGTATTTT. Translation gives CASSVTGQTDTQYF.